Listed below are T cell receptor beta chains from one sample, sequenced in a study of blood T cell repertoires in COVID-19. The assay was immunoSEQ multiplex PCR, and TCRdb's table has in-frame clones only and misses some. The data show roughly 170,000 clones, around 85% seen once. Sample: peripheral blood. The receptors were sampled from a man aged 55 to 69 who had recovered from COVID-19. The CDR3 runs from the conserved cysteine through the conserved F or W. A D gene is named only where the DNA matches it firmly. Part of the rows lack a size; the others show once, few, many or a class for expanded clones.

D	length	size	V	J	CDR3	DNA
NA	15	NA	TRBV5-4	TRBJ1-2	CASSLDTGEVGGYTF	TGTGCCAGCAGCTTGGACACGGGGGAGGTGGGTGGCTACACCTTC
TRBD2	16	NA	TRBV3-1/TRBV3-2	TRBJ2-5	CASSPLIAGGEETQYF	TGTGCCAGCAGCCCTTTGATAGCGGGGGGGGAGGAGACCCAGTACTTC
TRBD1	13	NA	TRBV7-2	TRBJ2-7	CASRPRTGNEQYF	TGTGCCAGCAGGCCCAGGACAGGTAACGAGCAGTACTTC
NA	16	NA	TRBV2	TRBJ1-6	CASSEREPGRGSPLHF	TGTGCCAGCAGTGAAAGGGAGCCGGGGAGGGGCTCACCCCTCCACTTT
NA	16	once	TRBV29-1	TRBJ1-1	CSVEDRRNGGFTEAFF	TGCAGCGTTGAAGATAGGAGGAACGGAGGGTTCACTGAAGCTTTCTTT
NA	12	few	TRBV19	TRBJ2-1	CASSVGLTEQFF	TGTGCCAGTAGTGTAGGACTAACTGAGCAGTTCTTC
NA	13	once	TRBV12-3/TRBV12-4	TRBJ2-5	CASSREMGETQYF	TGTGCCAGCAGTCGGGAAATGGGAGAGACCCAGTACTTC
TRBD1	14	NA	TRBV7-2	TRBJ2-7	CASSSRTGSDEQYF	TGTGCCAGCAGTTCCCGGACAGGATCCGACGAGCAGTACTTC
NA	15	NA	TRBV18	TRBJ1-6	CASSHDTTYNSPLHF	TGTGCCAGCTCACATGACACAACATATAATTCACCCCTCCACTTT
TRBD2	17	NA	TRBV4-2	TRBJ2-3	CASSQELTSGGRDTQYF	TGTGCCAGCAGCCAAGAGTTAACTAGCGGGGGGAGGGATACGCAGTATTTT
TRBD2	16	NA	TRBV13	TRBJ2-3	CASSSSSGGRTDTQYF	TGTGCCAGCAGCTCCAGTAGCGGGGGGCGCACAGATACGCAGTATTTT
TRBD2	15	NA	TRBV7-2	TRBJ2-3	CASSFVGGATDTQYF	TGTGCCAGCAGCTTCGTCGGGGGGGCCACAGATACGCAGTATTTT
TRBD1	17	once	TRBV10-3	TRBJ1-5	CAISEPGDRGIGQPQHF	TGTGCCATCAGTGAACCTGGGGACAGGGGGATCGGACAGCCCCAGCATTTT
TRBD2	14	once	TRBV7-9	TRBJ2-1	CASSFGLVGNEQFF	TGTGCCAGCAGCTTCGGACTAGTGGGCAATGAGCAGTTCTTC
NA	15	NA	TRBV5-1	TRBJ2-1	CASSWSGESYNEQFF	TGCGCCAGCAGCTGGTCAGGGGAATCCTACAATGAGCAGTTCTTC
TRBD2	15	NA	TRBV11-1	TRBJ2-7	CASSITSGDSYEQYF	TGTGCCAGCAGCATAACTAGCGGGGACTCCTACGAGCAGTACTTC
TRBD2	16	NA	TRBV2	TRBJ2-5	CASSMGLAGAVETQYF	TGTGCCAGCAGTATGGGACTAGCGGGGGCTGTGGAGACCCAGTACTTC
TRBD1	16	once	TRBV7-9	TRBJ1-4	CASSSGQAADNEKLFF	TGTGCCAGCAGCTCAGGACAGGCTGCCGATAATGAAAAACTGTTTTTT
NA	12	NA	TRBV29-1	TRBJ2-7	CSVGGGVREQYF	TGCAGCGTCGGAGGAGGGGTACGTGAGCAGTACTTC